These 3 T cell receptor beta chains were all obtained from the same sample, sequenced in a study of control samples from healthy donors and cancer patients. The repertoire was sequenced with immunoSEQ multiplex PCR; TCRdb's copy has only in-frame clones and lacks some. The sample includes over 75,000 clones, around 80% seen only once; the top ten take about 2%. Material: blood. These receptors were taken from a man aged 60-69 years in good health.

This chain links TRBV2 with TRBJ2-2, with no clear D. CDR3 size: 14 residues. Germline CDR1 and CDR2: SNHLY and FYNNEI. The V gene lost 4 bases and the J gene lost 0 bases, with 6 bases spanning the gap. The CDR3 nucleotides read TGTGCCAGCAGTGGAGGTCCGAACACCGGGGAGCTGTTTTTT. The encoded protein is CASSGGPNTGELFF.

The CDR3 nucleotides are TGTGCCAGCAGCGCCTCCGATACATCCGGATACAATGAGCAGTTCTTC. This gives the protein CASSASDTSGYNEQFF. V and J are TRBV11-2 and TRBJ2-1, with D hard to call. The germline V gene has CDR1 SGHAT and CDR2 FQNNGV. The CDR3 has 16 residues. The V end was cut by 5 bases, the J end by 4 bases, with 18 bases between.

The V and J genes are TRBV3-1 (or the pseudogene TRBV3-2) and TRBJ2-1, with D perhaps TRBD2 (6 bases). Germline V lookup: CDR1 LGHDT, CDR2 YNNKEL (reference sequence). V lost 4 bases and J 9 bases, leaving 16 bases between the germline ends. The CDR3 is 14 amino acids. CDR3 DNA: TGTGCCAGCAGCCTGCGGGACCCCCGCAGTGAGCAGTTCTTC. Its translation: CASSLRDPRSEQFF.